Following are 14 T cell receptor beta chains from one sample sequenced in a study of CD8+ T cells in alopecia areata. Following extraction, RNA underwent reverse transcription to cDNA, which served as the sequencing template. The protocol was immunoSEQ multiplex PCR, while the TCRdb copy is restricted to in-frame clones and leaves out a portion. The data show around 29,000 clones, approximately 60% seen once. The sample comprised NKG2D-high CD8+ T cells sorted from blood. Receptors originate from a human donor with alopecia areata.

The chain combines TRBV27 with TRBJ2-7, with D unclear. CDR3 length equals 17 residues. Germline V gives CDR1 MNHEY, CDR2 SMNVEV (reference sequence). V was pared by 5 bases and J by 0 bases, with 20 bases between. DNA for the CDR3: TGTGCCAGCAGTAGATGGACCGGCACGGAGAGCTCCTACGAGCAGTACTTC. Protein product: CASSRWTGTESSYEQYF.

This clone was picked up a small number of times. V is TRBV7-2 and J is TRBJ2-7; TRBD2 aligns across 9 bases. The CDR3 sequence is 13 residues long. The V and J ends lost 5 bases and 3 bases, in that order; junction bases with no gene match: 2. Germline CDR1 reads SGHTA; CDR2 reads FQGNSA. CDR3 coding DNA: TGTGCCAGCAGCGCGGGGGGGGACTACGAGCAGTACTTC. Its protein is CASSAGGDYEQYF.

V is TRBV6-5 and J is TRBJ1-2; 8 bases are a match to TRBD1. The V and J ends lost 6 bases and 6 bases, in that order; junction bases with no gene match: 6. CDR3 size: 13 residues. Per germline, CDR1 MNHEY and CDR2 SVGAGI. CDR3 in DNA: TGTGCCAGCAGCAAGACAGGGGATAATGGCTACACCTTC. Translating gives CASSKTGDNGYTF.

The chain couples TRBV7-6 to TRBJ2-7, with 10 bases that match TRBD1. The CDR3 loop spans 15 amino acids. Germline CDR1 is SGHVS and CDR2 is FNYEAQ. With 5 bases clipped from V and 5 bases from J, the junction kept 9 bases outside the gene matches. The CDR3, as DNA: TGTGCCAGCAGCATGTACCGGGACAGGGGCCACGAGCAGTACTTC. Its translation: CASSMYRDRGHEQYF.

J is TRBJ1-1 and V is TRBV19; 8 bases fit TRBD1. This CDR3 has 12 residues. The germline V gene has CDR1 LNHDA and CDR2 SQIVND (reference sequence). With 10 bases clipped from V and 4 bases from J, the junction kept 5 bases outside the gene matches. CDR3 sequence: CAIHTGGTEAFF. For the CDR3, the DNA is TGTGCCATCCATACAGGGGGCACTGAAGCTTTCTTT.

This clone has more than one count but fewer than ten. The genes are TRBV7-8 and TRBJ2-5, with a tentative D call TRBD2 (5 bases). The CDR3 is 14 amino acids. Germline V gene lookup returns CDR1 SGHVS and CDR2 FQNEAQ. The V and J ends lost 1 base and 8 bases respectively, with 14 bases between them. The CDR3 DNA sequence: TGTGCCAGCAGCTTAGGAGGGTCCCGTGAAACCCAGTACTTC. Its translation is CASSLGGSRETQYF. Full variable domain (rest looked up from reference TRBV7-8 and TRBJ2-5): GAGVSQSPRYKVAKRGQDVALRCDPISGHVSLFWYQQALGQGPEFLTYFQNEAQLDKSGLPSDRFFAERPEGSVSTLKIQRTQQEDSAVYLCASSLGGSRETQYFGPGTRLLVL.

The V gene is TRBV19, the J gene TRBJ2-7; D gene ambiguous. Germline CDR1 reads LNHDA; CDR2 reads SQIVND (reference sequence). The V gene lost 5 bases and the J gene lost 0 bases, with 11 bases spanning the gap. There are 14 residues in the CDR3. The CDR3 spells CASSPRGSSYEQYF. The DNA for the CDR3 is TGTGCCAGTAGTCCCAGAGGAAGCTCCTACGAGCAGTACTTC.

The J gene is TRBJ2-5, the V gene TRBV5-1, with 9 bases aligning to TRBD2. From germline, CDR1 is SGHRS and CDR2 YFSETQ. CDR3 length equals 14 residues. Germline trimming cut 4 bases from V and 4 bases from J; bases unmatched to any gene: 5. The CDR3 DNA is TGCGCCAGCAGCCTCATAGCGGGAGCAGAGACCCAGTACTTC. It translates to CASSLIAGAETQYF.

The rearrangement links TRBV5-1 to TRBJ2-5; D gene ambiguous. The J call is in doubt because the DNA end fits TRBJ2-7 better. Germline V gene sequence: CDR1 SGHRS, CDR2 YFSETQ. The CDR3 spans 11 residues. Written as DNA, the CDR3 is TGCGCCAGCAGCTCTGCACACGAGCAGTACTTC. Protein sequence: CASSSAHEQYF.

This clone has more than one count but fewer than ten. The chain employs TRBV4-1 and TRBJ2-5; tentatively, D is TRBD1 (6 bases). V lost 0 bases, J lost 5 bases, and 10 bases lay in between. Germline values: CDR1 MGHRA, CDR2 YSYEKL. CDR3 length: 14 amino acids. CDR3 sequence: CASSQEGALETQYF. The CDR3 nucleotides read TGCGCCAGCAGCCAAGAGGGGGCGTTGGAGACCCAGTACTTC.

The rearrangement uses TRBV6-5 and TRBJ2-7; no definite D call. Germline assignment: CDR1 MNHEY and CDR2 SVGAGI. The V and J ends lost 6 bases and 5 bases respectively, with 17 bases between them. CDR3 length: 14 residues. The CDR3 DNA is TGTGCCAGCAGCGATGCCTCCTCCCCCCACGAGCAGTACTTC. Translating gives CASSDASSPHEQYF.

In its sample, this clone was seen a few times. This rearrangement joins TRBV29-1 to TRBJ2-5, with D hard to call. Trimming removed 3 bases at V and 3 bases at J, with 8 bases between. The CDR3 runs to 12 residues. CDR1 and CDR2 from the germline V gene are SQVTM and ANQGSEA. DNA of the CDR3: TGCAGCGTTGAGGCTAGGGAAGAGACCCAGTACTTC. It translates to CSVEAREETQYF.

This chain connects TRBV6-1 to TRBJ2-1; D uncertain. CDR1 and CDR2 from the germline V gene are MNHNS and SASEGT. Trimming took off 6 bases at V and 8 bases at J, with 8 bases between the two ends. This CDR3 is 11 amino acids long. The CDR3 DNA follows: TGTGCCAGCAGGAATCTCGATGAGCAGTTCTTC. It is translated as CASRNLDEQFF.

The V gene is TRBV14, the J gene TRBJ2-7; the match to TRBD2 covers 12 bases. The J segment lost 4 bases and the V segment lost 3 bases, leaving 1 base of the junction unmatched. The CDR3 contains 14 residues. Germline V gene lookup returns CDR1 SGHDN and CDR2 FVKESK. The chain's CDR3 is CASSHLAGGYEQYF. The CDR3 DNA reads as TGTGCCAGCAGCCATCTAGCGGGAGGGTACGAGCAGTACTTC.